The 26 T cell receptor beta chains below come from one sample, sequenced in a study of T cells in Graves' hyperthyroidism and ophthalmopathy (dated by TCRdb to between 2018 and 2020). Receptor amplification or capture employed multiplex PCR. These reads were obtained on an Illumina HiSeq 2000. The TCR beta CDR3 regions were amplified from RNA transcripts. For the first round of RT-PCR on the TCR CDR3, the HTBI primer set was used together with the Qiagen OneStep RT-PCR kit. The public reads were quality trimmed at Q25 with fastp and then assembled into clones with MiXCR by TCRdb, keeping productive beta chains. Under each unique CDR3 protein, matching rows form one entry showing the most common genes and DNA. Across this sample there are hundreds of thousands of distinct CDR3 sequences, with approximately 18% seen only once. Approximately 37% of the sample is in the top ten clones. Sequenced material: blood. These receptors came from a middle-aged man with Graves' ophthalmopathy.

This clonotype has at least ten counts. The chain has TRBV2 and TRBJ2-3, with 8 bases that match TRBD2. This CDR3 is built from 18 residues. The germline CDR1 and CDR2 sequences are SNHLY and FYNNEI. J lost 2 bases, V lost 6 bases, and 16 bases had no gene match. The CDR3 nucleotides are TGTGCCAGCAGGACTCGGTTAGTAGCGGGACCCTACACAGATACGCAGTATTTT. This translates into CASRTRLVAGPYTDTQYF.

In its sample, this clonotype was seen many times. The chain is built from TRBV11-2 and TRBJ2-5; 9 nucleotides align to TRBD2. The germline V gene has CDR1 SGHAT and CDR2 FQNNGV. Trimming took 3 bases from V and 5 from J; bases not matched to a gene: 7. The length of the CDR3 is 15 residues. As DNA, the CDR3 is TGTGCCAGCAGCTTTATAGCGGGAGAAGGGGAGACCCAGTACTTC. Translation: CASSFIAGEGETQYF. The full variable domain, completed using reference TRBV11-2 and TRBJ2-5, is EAGVAQSPRYKIIEKRQSVAFWCNPISGHATLYWYQQILGQGPKLLIQFQNNGVVDDSQLPKDRFSAERLKGVDSTLKIQPAKLEDSAVYLCASSFIAGEGETQYFGPGTRLLVL.

The sample holds many counts of this clonotype. The V gene is TRBV18, the J gene TRBJ2-5, with D possibly matching TRBD1 (6 bases). Germline V gene lookup returns CDR1 KGHSH and CDR2 LQKENI. With 0 bases removed from V and 5 bases from J, the gap between germline ends came to 13 bases. CDR3 length: 15 residues. CDR3 sequence: CASSPPAGAGETQYF. The CDR3 DNA reads TGTGCCAGCTCACCACCGGCAGGGGCAGGCGAGACCCAGTACTTC.

This chain uses TRBV6-1 with TRBJ1-1; unclear D gene. In germline, CDR1 is MNHNS, CDR2 SASEGT. V was pared by 6 bases and J by 5 bases, with 13 bases between. The CDR3 is 13 amino acids. CDR3 sequence reads: CASRVVEGTEAFF. The CDR3 DNA is TGTGCCAGCAGAGTAGTAGAAGGGACTGAAGCTTTCTTT.

This clonotype appeared a single time. The V gene is TRBV24-1, the J gene TRBJ1-3; possible D gene TRBD1, 5 bases. CDR1 KGHDR and CDR2 SFDVKD come from the germline V gene. The CDR3 has 16 residues. The ends were cut back, 2 bases at V and 2 bases at J, with 12 bases in the middle. The DNA for the CDR3 is TGTGCCACCAGTGATTGGGGTCAGGGTCCTGGAAACACCATATATTTT. This translates into CATSDWGQGPGNTIYF.

This clonotype was detected ten times or more. The genes are TRBV2 and TRBJ2-7, with D perhaps given as TRBD1 or TRBD2 (6 bases each). Germline V gives CDR1 SNHLY, CDR2 FYNNEI. This CDR3 comprises 15 residues. V lost 6 bases and J 2 bases, leaving 17 bases between the germline ends. CDR3 coding DNA: TGTGCCAGCAGGGGGGGCAGGGGTCCCCCCTACGAGCAGTACTTC. Translating gives CASRGGRGPPYEQYF. The variable domain in full, with the rest retrieved from reference TRBV2 and TRBJ2-7, is EPEVTQTPSHQVTQMGQEVILRCVPISNHLYFYWYRQILGQKVEFLVSFYNNEISEKSEIFDDQFSVERPDGSNFTLKIRSTKLEDSAMYFCASRGGRGPPYEQYFGPGTRLTVT.

This chain joins TRBV15 and TRBJ2-7; D is undetermined. V lost 0 bases, J lost 2 bases, and 5 bases lay in between. Germline-derived CDR1 and CDR2 are LNHNV and YYDKDF (reference sequence). This CDR3 is built from 13 residues. The CDR3: CATSRDLAYEQYF. The DNA for the CDR3 is TGTGCCACCAGCAGAGATCTGGCCTACGAGCAGTACTTC.

This clonotype came up a few times. The chain joins TRBV10-3 to TRBJ1-2, with a weak D call TRBD1 (5 bases). The CDR3 sequence is 13 residues long. The germline CDR1 and CDR2 sequences are ENHRY and SYGVKD. V was shortened by 11 bases and J by 3 bases, with 16 bases between the two germline ends. Written as DNA, the CDR3 is TGTGCCCAACGGGGGGGAGATGACTATGGCTACACCTTC. This translates into CAQRGGDDYGYTF.

This clonotype occurred many times. The V gene is TRBV19, the J gene TRBJ2-2; D gene ambiguous. The CDR3 runs to 15 residues. Germline V gene data show CDR1 as LNHDA and CDR2 as SQIVND (reference sequence). Between the trimmed V and J ends, which lost 10 bases and 5 bases, there was a span of 20 bases. The CDR3 loop reads CATSNAGPSTGELFF. The CDR3 bases are TGTGCCACCTCCAACGCTGGGCCCTCTACCGGGGAGCTGTTTTTT.

This clonotype has just a few counts. The rearrangement joins TRBV28 to TRBJ2-4; TRBD2 might be the D (6 bases). The V end was cut by 5 bases, the J end by 8 bases, with 19 bases between. CDR3 size: 15 residues. Germline V lookup: CDR1 MDHEN, CDR2 SYDVKM. The CDR3 coding sequence is TGTGCCAGCAGTAAGCCGGGACTCCAAGTTTACATTCAGTACTTC. Its protein product is CASSKPGLQVYIQYF.

This clonotype was counted ten times or more. This chain uses TRBV18 with TRBJ1-1; a possible D gene is TRBD1 (6 bases). With 2 bases removed from V and 4 bases from J, the gap between germline ends came to 11 bases. The CDR3 runs to 14 residues. The germline V gene has CDR1 KGHSH and CDR2 LQKENI. The CDR3 sequence: CASSPGAGVTEAFF. CDR3 sequence (DNA): TGTGCCAGCTCACCAGGGGCAGGGGTCACTGAAGCTTTCTTT.

This clonotype turned up a few times. The chain recombines TRBV28 with TRBJ2-7, with TRBD1 matching over 8 bases. The CDR3 consists of 16 residues. V was pared by 6 bases and J by 0 bases, with 10 bases of the junction left unmatched. CDR1 and CDR2 from the germline V gene are MDHEN and SYDVKM. DNA for the CDR3: TGTGCCAGCAGACACACAGGGGGTCGAAGCTCCTACGAGCAGTACTTC. Its protein product is CASRHTGGRSSYEQYF.

This clonotype occurred many times. This chain joins TRBV7-3 and TRBJ2-1, with 9 bases matching TRBD2. Trimming at V came to 5 bases and at J to 0 bases, leaving 5 bases not matched to a gene. The CDR3 has 16 residues. Germline CDR1 SGHTA, CDR2 FQGTGA. The CDR3 nucleotides read TGTGCCAGCAGCCCTAGCGGGACCCGCTCCTACAATGAGCAGTTCTTC. Translating it yields CASSPSGTRSYNEQFF.

This clonotype was picked up one time. The gene calls are TRBV12-3 or TRBV12-4 and TRBJ2-1; the D is unclear. CDR3 length: 13 amino acids. V was pared by 3 bases and J by 3 bases, with 6 bases between. Here the CDR3 reads CASSFSHYNEQFF. The CDR3 DNA sequence: TGTGCCAGCAGTTTTTCCCACTACAATGAGCAGTTCTTC.

The chain combines TRBV9 with TRBJ2-1; 12 bases map to TRBD2. After removal of 5 bases from V and 5 bases from J, the junction contained 8 bases not matched to a gene. The CDR3 totals 16 residues. The germline CDR1 and CDR2 sequences are SGDLS and YYNGEE. The CDR3 here is CASSGERTSGNNEQFF. DNA of the CDR3: TGTGCCAGCAGTGGAGAACGGACTAGCGGGAACAATGAGCAGTTCTTC.

The sample holds a few counts of this clonotype. V is TRBV29-1 and J is TRBJ1-1; perhaps TRBD1 as D (5 bases). The CDR3 totals 13 residues. Germline V gene data show CDR1 as SQVTM and CDR2 as ANQGSEA. The V end was cut by 7 bases, the J end by 0 bases, with 12 bases between. CDR3 residues: CSAPGPVNTEAFF. The CDR3 DNA reads TGCAGCGCTCCGGGACCCGTGAACACTGAAGCTTTCTTT.

CDR3 DNA sequence: TGTGCCAGCAGTTATGGGGGCGGATACGGGGCCCCCGTCTACGAGCAGTACTTC. This encodes CASSYGGGYGAPVYEQYF. The J gene is TRBJ2-7, the V gene TRBV6-5, with a possible D match to TRBD1 (6 bases). The CDR3 has 18 residues. Germline CDR1 and CDR2: MNHEY and SVGAGI. Trimming cost V 3 bases and J 3 bases, with 24 bases left between them.

Only a few counts were recorded for this clonotype. The chain carries TRBV27 and TRBJ2-2; D is perhaps TRBD1 (6 bases). Germline V CDR1 and CDR2: MNHEY, SMNVEV (reference sequence). Trimming stripped 6 bases from V and 5 bases from J, with 13 bases between. The CDR3 totals 14 residues. In DNA form, the CDR3 reads TGTGCCAGCAGCGGGACACGGACTACCGGGGAGCTGTTTTTT. Its translation is CASSGTRTTGELFF.

The chain is built from TRBV5-1 and TRBJ2-7; D perhaps matches TRBD1 (6 bases). The V end was cut by 6 bases, the J end by 6 bases, with 19 bases between. CDR3 size: 14 residues. CDR1 and CDR2 (germline): SGHRS, YFSETQ. Here the CDR3 DNA reads TGCGCCAGCAACTCAGTGAGGGGGAATGGCGAGCAGTACTTC. Translated, it gives CASNSVRGNGEQYF.

This clonotype came up many times. This rearrangement joins TRBV11-2 to TRBJ2-3, with 14 nucleotides matching TRBD2. The CDR3 has 18 amino acids. V was clipped by 5 bases and J by 2 bases; unmatched bases: 9. Germline V gene lookup returns CDR1 SGHAT and CDR2 FQNNGV. CDR3 coding DNA: TGTGCCAGCAGCCTTCCGGGACTAGCGGGAGAGCCCACAGATACGCAGTATTTT. It translates to CASSLPGLAGEPTDTQYF.

CDR3 nucleotides: TGTGCCAGTAGTATAGACCAATACTCCTACAATGAGCAGTTCTTC. Its protein is CASSIDQYSYNEQFF. The chain joins TRBV19 to TRBJ2-1; D is uncertain. Germline V lookup: CDR1 LNHDA, CDR2 SQIVND (reference sequence). Trimming removed 0 bases at V and 0 bases at J, with 6 bases between. CDR3 size: 15 residues.

This clonotype has only a few counts. CDR3 DNA: TGTGCCAGCAGCCAAGGGGCGGCGCCCGGGAACACCGGGGAGCTGTTTTTT. Translating gives CASSQGAAPGNTGELFF. The genes are TRBV3-1 and TRBJ2-2, with no clear D. The V and J ends lost 1 base and 1 base respectively, with 13 bases between them. The CDR3 sequence is 17 residues long. Germline V CDR1 and CDR2: LGHDT, YNNKEL (reference sequence).

The genes are TRBV7-9 and TRBJ1-3; D gene ambiguous. The CDR3 consists of 16 residues. V was shortened by 1 base and J by 4 bases, with 14 bases between the two germline ends. CDR1 is SEHNR, CDR2 FQNEAQ, per germline (reference sequence). The CDR3 here is CASSLVARTRGNTIYF. The CDR3 nucleotides are TGTGCCAGCAGCTTAGTCGCCAGAACAAGGGGAAACACCATATATTTT.

This chain links TRBV29-1 with TRBJ2-7; 7 bases agree with TRBD1. This CDR3 comprises 14 residues. J was trimmed by 3 bases and V by 4 bases; bases with no gene match: 9. Germline V gene lookup returns CDR1 SQVTM and CDR2 ANQGSEA. The CDR3 protein is CSVGAPGTVYEQYF. Written as DNA, the CDR3 is TGCAGCGTTGGAGCCCCCGGGACAGTCTACGAGCAGTACTTC.

J is TRBJ2-7 and V is TRBV10-3, with D perhaps matching TRBD2 (6 bases). Trimming left V 3 bases short and J 2 bases short, with 14 bases between. The CDR3 totals 15 residues. Germline values: CDR1 ENHRY, CDR2 SYGVKD. The CDR3 protein is CAISDAGIGTYEQYF. The CDR3 coding sequence is TGTGCCATCAGTGATGCGGGAATCGGAACCTACGAGCAGTACTTC.

The chain carries TRBV12-3 or TRBV12-4 and TRBJ1-5; 9 bases fit TRBD1. The CDR3 covers 15 residues. The junction had 2 bases not matched to a gene; V was cut back by 5 bases and J by 0 bases. In DNA form, the CDR3 reads TGTGCCAGCAGTCGGACAGGGGATAGCAATCAGCCCCAGCATTTT. It yields the protein CASSRTGDSNQPQHF.